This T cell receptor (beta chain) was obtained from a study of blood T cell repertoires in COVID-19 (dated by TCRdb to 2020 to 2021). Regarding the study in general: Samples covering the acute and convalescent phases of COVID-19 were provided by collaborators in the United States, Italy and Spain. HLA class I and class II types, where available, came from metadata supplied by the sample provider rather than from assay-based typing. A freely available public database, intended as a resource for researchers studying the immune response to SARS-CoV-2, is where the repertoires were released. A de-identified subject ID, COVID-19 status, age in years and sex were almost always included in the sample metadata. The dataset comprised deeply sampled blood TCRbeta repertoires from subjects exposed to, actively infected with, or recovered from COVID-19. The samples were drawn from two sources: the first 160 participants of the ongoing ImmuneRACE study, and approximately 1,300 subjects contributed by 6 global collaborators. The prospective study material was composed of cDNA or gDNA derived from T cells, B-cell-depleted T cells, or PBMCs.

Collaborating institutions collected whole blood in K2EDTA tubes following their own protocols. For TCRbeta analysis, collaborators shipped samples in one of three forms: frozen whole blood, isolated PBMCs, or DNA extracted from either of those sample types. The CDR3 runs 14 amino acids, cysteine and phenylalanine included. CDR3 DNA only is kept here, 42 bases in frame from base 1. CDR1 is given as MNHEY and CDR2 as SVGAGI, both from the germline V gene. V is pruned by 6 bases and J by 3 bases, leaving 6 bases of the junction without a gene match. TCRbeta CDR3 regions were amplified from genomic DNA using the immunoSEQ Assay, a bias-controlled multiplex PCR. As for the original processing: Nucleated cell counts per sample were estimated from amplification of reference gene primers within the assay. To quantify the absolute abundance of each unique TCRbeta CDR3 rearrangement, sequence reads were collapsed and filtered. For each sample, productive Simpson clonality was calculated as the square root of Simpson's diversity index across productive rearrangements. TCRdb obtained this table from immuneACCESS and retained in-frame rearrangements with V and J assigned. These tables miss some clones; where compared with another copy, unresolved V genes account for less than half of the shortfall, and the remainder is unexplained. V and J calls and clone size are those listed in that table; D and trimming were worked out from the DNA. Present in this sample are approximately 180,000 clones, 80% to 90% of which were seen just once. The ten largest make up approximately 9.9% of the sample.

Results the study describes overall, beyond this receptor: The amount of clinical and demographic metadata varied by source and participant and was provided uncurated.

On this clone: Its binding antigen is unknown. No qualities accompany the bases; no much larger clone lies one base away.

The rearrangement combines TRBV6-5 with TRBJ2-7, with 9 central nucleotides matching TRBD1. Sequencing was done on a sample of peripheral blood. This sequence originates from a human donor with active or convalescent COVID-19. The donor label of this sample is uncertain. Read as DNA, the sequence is TGTGCCAGCAGGGGATGGACAGGGGACTACGAGCAGTACTTC. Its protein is CASRGWTGDYEQYF.